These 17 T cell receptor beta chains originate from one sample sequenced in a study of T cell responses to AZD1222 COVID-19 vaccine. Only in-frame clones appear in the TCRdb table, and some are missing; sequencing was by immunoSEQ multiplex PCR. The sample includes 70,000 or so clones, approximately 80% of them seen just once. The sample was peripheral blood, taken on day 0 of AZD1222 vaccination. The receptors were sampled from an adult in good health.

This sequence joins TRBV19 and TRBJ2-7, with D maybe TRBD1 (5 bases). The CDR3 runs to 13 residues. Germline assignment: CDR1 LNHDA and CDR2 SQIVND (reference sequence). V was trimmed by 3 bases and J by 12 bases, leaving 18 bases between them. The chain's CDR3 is CASSMTPGPVWYF. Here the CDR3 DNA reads TGTGCCAGTAGTATGACGCCAGGGCCGGTGTGGTACTTC.

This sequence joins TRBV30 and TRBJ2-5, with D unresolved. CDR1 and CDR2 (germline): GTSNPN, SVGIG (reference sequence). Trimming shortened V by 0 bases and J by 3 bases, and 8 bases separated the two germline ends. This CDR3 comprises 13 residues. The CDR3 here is CAWSVSFEETQYF. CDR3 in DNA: TGTGCCTGGAGTGTATCGTTCGAAGAGACCCAGTACTTC.

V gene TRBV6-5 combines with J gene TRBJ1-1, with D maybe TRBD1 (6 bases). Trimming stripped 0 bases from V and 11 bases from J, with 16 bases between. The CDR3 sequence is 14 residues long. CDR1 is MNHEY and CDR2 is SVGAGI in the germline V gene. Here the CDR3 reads CASSYSGAGQRAFF. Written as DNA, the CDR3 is TGTGCCAGCAGTTACTCGGGGGCGGGGCAACGGGCTTTCTTT.

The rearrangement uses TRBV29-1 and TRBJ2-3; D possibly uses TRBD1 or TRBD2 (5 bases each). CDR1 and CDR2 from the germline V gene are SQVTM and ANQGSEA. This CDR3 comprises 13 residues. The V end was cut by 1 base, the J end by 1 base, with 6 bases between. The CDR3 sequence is CSVEGGGTDTQYF. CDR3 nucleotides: TGCAGCGTTGAAGGAGGGGGCACAGATACGCAGTATTTT.

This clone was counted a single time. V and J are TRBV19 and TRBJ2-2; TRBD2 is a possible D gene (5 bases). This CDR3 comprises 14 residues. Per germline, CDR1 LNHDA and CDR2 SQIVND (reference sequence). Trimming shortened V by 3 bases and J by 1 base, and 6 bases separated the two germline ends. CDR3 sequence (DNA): TGTGCCAGTAGTATCGGACTGAACACCGGGGAGCTGTTTTTT. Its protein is CASSIGLNTGELFF.

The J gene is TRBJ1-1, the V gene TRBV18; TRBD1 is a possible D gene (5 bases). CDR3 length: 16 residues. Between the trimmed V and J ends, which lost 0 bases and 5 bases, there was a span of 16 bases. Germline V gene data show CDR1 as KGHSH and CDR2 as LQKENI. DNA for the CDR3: TGTGCCAGCTCACCACCATGGGACTCCGACGGTACTGAAGCTTTCTTT. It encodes CASSPPWDSDGTEAFF.

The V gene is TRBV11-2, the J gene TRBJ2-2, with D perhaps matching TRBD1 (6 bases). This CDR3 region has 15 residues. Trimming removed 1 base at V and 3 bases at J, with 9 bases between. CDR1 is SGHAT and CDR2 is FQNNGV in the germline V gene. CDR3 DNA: TGTGCCAGCAGCTTAGGGACAGAATACACCGGGGAGCTGTTTTTT. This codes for CASSLGTEYTGELFF. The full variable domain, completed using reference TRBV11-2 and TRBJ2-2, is EAGVAQSPRYKIIEKRQSVAFWCNPISGHATLYWYQQILGQGPKLLIQFQNNGVVDDSQLPKDRFSAERLKGVDSTLKIQPAKLEDSAVYLCASSLGTEYTGELFFGEGSRLTVL.

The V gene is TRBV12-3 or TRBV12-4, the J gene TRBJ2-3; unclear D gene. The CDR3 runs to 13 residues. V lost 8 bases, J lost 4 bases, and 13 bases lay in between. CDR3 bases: TGTGCCAGCCGTGGGGTCGGACCAGATACGCAGTATTTT. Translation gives CASRGVGPDTQYF.

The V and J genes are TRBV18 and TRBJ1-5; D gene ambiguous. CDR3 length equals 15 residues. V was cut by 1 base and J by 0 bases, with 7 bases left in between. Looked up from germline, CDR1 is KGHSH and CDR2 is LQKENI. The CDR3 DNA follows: TGTGCCAGCTCACCACTGGCAAATAGCAATCAGCCCCAGCATTTT. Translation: CASSPLANSNQPQHF.

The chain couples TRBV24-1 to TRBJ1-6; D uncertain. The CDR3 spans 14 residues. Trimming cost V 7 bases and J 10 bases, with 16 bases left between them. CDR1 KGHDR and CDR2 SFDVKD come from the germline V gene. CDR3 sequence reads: CATSRREAGSPLHF. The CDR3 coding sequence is TGTGCCACCAGCCGCCGGGAGGCGGGCTCACCCCTCCACTTT.

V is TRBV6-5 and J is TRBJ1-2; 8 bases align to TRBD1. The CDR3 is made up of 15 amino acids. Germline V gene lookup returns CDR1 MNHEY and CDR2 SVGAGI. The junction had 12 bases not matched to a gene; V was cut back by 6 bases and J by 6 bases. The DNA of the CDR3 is TGTGCCAGCAGGGAGGCAGGGACAGGAGGAAATGGCTACACCTTC. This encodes CASREAGTGGNGYTF.

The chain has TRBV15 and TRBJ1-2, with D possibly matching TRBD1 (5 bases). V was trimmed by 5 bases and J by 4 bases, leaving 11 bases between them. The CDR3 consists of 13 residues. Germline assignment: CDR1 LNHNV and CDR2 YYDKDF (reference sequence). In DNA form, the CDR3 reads TGTGCCACCAGCGTCTCAGGGACCTATGGCTACACCTTC. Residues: CATSVSGTYGYTF. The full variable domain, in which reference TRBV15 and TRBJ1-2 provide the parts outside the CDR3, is DAMVIQNPRYQVTQFGKPVTLSCSQTLNHNVMYWYQQKSSQAPKLLFHYYDKDFNNEADTPDNFQSRRPNTSFCFLDIRSPGLGDTAMYLCATSVSGTYGYTFGSGTRLTVV.

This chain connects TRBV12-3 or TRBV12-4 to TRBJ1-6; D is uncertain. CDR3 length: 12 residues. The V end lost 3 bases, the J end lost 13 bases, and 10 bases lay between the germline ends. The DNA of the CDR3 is TGTGCCAGCAGTTTCGGCCCCCCTCCCCTCCACTTT. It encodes CASSFGPPPLHF.

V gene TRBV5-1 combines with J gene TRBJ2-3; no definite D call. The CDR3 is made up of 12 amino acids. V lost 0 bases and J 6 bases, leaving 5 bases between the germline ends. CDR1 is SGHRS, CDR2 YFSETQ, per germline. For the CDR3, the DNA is TGCGCCAGCAGCTTGGGGGATGATACGCAGTATTTT. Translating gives CASSLGDDTQYF.

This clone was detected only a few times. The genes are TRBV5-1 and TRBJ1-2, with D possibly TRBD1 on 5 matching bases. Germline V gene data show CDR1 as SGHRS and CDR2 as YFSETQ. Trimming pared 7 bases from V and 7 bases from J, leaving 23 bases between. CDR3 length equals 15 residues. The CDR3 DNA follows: TGCGCCAGCGCATTGGCCTTGAGGGGTTACAGTGGCTACACCTTC. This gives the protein CASALALRGYSGYTF. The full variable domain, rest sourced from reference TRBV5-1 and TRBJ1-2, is KAGVTQTPRYLIKTRGQQVTLSCSPISGHRSVSWYQQTPGQGLQFLFEYFSETQRNKGNFPGRFSGRQFSNSRSEMNVSTLELGDSALYLCASALALRGYSGYTFGSGTRLTVV.

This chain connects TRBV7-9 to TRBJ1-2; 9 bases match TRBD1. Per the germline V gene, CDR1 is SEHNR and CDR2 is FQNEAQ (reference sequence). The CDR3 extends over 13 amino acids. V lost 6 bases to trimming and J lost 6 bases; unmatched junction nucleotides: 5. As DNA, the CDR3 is TGTGCCAGCAGGGAACAGGGGGCACATGGCTACACCTTC. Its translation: CASREQGAHGYTF.

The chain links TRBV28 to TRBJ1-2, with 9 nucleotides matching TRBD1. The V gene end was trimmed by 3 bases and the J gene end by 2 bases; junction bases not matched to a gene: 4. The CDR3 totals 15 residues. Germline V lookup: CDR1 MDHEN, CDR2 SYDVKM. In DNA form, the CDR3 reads TGTGCCAGCAGTTTCCTGGACAGGGGAAACTATGGCTACACCTTC. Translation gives CASSFLDRGNYGYTF.